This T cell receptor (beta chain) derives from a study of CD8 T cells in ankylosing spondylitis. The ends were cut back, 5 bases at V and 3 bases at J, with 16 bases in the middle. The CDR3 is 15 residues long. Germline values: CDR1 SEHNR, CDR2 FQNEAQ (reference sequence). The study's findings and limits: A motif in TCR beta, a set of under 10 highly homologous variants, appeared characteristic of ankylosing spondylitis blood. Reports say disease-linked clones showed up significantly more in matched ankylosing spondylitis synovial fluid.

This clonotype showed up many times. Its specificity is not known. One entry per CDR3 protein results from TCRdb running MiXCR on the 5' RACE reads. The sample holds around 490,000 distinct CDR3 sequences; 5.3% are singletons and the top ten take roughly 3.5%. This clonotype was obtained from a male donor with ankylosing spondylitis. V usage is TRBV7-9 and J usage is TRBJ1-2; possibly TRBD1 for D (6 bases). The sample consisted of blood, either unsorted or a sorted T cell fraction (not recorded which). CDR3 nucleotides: TGTGCCAGCAGCGTCTACATACAGGGCTACTATGGCTACACCTTC. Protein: CASSVYIQGYYGYTF.